This T cell receptor beta chain came from a study of T cell repertoires and HLA-DP antigens. The wider study: A couple of male donors and one female donor spanned ages 18-to-29 through 60-to-69.

A word on this clone: The antigen is not known.

The data were produced by immunoSEQ multiplex PCR, yet TCRdb's version contains in-frame clones alone and is incomplete. The sample has approximately 100,000 clones; roughly 86% are singletons. V lost 6 bases, J lost 2 bases, and 11 bases lay in between. Germline V lookup: CDR1 SGHTA, CDR2 FQGNSA. This CDR3 has 13 amino acids. This sequence was found in a man between 45 and 60 years old in good health and CMV-seronegative. V is TRBV7-2 and J is TRBJ2-7, with D maybe TRBD2 (6 bases). Sequencing used CD4+ T cells from PBMCs. The CDR3 reads CASSLGGTYEQYF. In DNA, the CDR3 is TGTGCCAGCAGTCTAGGCGGGACCTACGAGCAGTACTTC.